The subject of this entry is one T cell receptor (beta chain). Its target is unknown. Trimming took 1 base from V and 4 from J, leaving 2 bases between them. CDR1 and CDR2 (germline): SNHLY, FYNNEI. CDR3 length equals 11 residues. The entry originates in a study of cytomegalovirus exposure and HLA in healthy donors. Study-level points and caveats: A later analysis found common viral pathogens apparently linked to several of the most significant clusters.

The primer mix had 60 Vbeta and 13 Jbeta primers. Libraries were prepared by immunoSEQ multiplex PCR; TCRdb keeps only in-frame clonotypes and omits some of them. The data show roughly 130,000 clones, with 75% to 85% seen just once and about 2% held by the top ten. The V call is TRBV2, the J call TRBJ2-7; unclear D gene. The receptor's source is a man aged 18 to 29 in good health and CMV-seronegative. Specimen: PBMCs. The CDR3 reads CASSEVYEQYF. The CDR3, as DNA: TGTGCCAGCAGTGAAGTATACGAGCAGTACTTC. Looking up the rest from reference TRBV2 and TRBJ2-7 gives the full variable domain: EPEVTQTPSHQVTQMGQEVILRCVPISNHLYFYWYRQILGQKVEFLVSFYNNEISEKSEIFDDQFSVERPDGSNFTLKIRSTKLEDSAMYFCASSEVYEQYFGPGTRLTVT.